A selection of T cell receptor beta chains follows, all from one sample in a study of T cell responses to AZD1222 COVID-19 vaccine. Produced via immunoSEQ multiplex PCR; TCRdb's table is partial and in-frame only. The sample yields about 180,000 clones, about 89% seen once. The input for sequencing was peripheral blood, taken on day 0 of AZD1222 vaccination. These receptors were taken from an adult in good health. Each CDR3 is given with its conserved first and last residue. A D gene is named only where the DNA matches it firmly. Size is stated for part of the rows, as once, few or many counts, or as a class when the clone is expanded.

size,J,D,length,V,DNA,CDR3
-,TRBJ1-6,-,15,TRBV2,TGTGCCAGCAGCGAGGAGGGGGTTGTCGGAACACCCCTCCACTTT,CASSEEGVVGTPLHF
-,TRBJ2-2,TRBD1,13,TRBV28,TGTGCCACCCACAGGGGTAGCGCCGGGGAGCTGTTTTTT,CATHRGSAGELFF
-,TRBJ2-3,TRBD2,16,TRBV5-4,TGTGCCAGCAGTTACCCAGCGGGGGGTGGGATAGATACGCAGTATTTT,CASSYPAGGGIDTQYF
-,TRBJ1-1,-,14,TRBV4-3,TGCGCCAGCAGCCAAGAACCGAGCGGGACTGAAGCTTTCTTT,CASSQEPSGTEAFF
-,TRBJ1-5,TRBD1,13,TRBV11-2,TGTGCCAGCAGTTATGGGACAGAATTGCCCCAGCATTTT,CASSYGTELPQHF
once,TRBJ1-2,TRBD1,14,TRBV24-1,TGTGCCACCAGTGAGCCGACAGGGGGTTATGGCTACACCTTC,CATSEPTGGYGYTF
-,TRBJ2-5,-,13,TRBV6-5,TGTGCCAGCAAGGGACGTTACCAAGAGACCCAGTACTTC,CASKGRYQETQYF
-,TRBJ2-1,-,13,TRBV6-5,TGTGCCAGCAGTAAGGGTTGGGTAGCTGAGCAGTTCTTC,CASSKGWVAEQFF
-,TRBJ1-1,-,13,TRBV7-8,TGTGCCAGCAGCTTGTCAGCGAACACTGAAGCTTTCTTT,CASSLSANTEAFF
-,TRBJ2-7,-,10,TRBV20-1,TGCAGTGCGCTCTTAGTGGGGCAGTACTTC,CSALLVGQYF
-,TRBJ1-2,-,14,TRBV20-1,TGCAGTGCTAGTGACCGACCCTCTAACTATGGCTACACCTTC,CSASDRPSNYGYTF
once,TRBJ2-7,TRBD2,14,TRBV3-1/TRBV3-2,TGTGCCAGCAGCCGGACTAGCGGGTACTACGAGCAGTACTTC,CASSRTSGYYEQYF
-,TRBJ1-1,-,13,TRBV6-5,TGTGCCAGCAGTTCGCAGGTGAACACTGAAGCTTTCTTT,CASSSQVNTEAFF
-,TRBJ2-7,TRBD2,14,TRBV28,TGTGCGCTGGGGGCGGGAGGGCTCCCCTACGAGCAGTACTTC,CALGAGGLPYEQYF
-,TRBJ1-5,-,14,TRBV7-2,TGTGCCAGCAGCTCCCCGGGAGATTATCAGCCCCAGCATTTT,CASSSPGDYQPQHF
-,TRBJ1-6,-,15,TRBV28,TGTGCCAGCAGTTTACCTTCAGTAGTTAATTCACCCCTCCACTTT,CASSLPSVVNSPLHF
-,TRBJ2-3,-,15,TRBV19,TGTGCCACCAGGGCGAGGGCACAGGGCACAGATACGCAGTATTTT,CATRARAQGTDTQYF
-,TRBJ1-5,TRBD1,13,TRBV30,TGTGCCTGGAGTGAAGGGGGCAGTCAGCCCCAGCATTTT,CAWSEGGSQPQHF
-,TRBJ2-3,-,14,TRBV9,TGTGCCAGCAGCGTAAGAGGTAGCACAGATACGCAGTATTTT,CASSVRGSTDTQYF
-,TRBJ2-7,-,16,TRBV4-3,TGCGCCAGCAGCCAAGTATTGGGGGCGACGGACTACGAGCAGTACTTC,CASSQVLGATDYEQYF
-,TRBJ2-7,-,14,TRBV6-6,TGTGCCAGCGCCAACTCGGGGAGCTCCTACGAGCAGTACTTC,CASANSGSSYEQYF
-,TRBJ1-4,-,11,TRBV20-1,TGCAGTGCCAGGCCCGAGGGTAAACTGTTTTTT,CSARPEGKLFF
-,TRBJ1-1,-,14,TRBV5-4,TGTGCCAGCAGCTTGGGGCAGGGCCGAACTGAAGCTTTCTTT,CASSLGQGRTEAFF
once,TRBJ2-3,-,14,TRBV30,TGTGCCTGGAGCCTGGACAGTCCCACAGATACGCAGTATTTT,CAWSLDSPTDTQYF
-,TRBJ1-1,-,11,TRBV2,TGTGCCAGCGGTCCCGACACTGAAGCTTTCTTT,CASGPDTEAFF
-,TRBJ1-2,TRBD1,14,TRBV5-6,TGTGCCAGCAGCAGGGACAGGGGCATCTATGGCTACACCTTC,CASSRDRGIYGYTF
-,TRBJ1-2,TRBD1,14,TRBV28,TGTGCCAGCAGTTCACAGGGGGCGGACTATGGCTACACCTTC,CASSSQGADYGYTF
-,TRBJ1-2,TRBD1,14,TRBV7-9,TGTGCCAGCAGCCTGACAGGGGCTAACTATGGCTACACCTTC,CASSLTGANYGYTF
-,TRBJ2-3,TRBD2,16,TRBV11-2,TGTGCCAGCAGCCTGCTGACTAGCGGTAGCACAGATACGCAGTATTTT,CASSLLTSGSTDTQYF
-,TRBJ1-3,-,18,TRBV15,TGTGCCACCAGCAGAGACCCCGCCGTTGGGGCCTCTGGAAACACCATATATTTT,CATSRDPAVGASGNTIYF
-,TRBJ1-2,TRBD1,16,TRBV24-1,TGTGCCACCAGTGGACGAGGAGGACAGGTACAAGAAGGCTACACCTTC,CATSGRGGQVQEGYTF
once,TRBJ2-1,TRBD2,16,TRBV5-1,TGCGCCAGCAGCTTGGAGGGACTAGCGGGGTGGGATGAGCAGTTCTTC,CASSLEGLAGWDEQFF
once,TRBJ2-5,-,17,TRBV28,TGTGCCAGCAGTTCGATTCCTCAGGGGTCGGGGGAAGAGACCCAGTACTTC,CASSSIPQGSGEETQYF
-,TRBJ1-2,-,13,TRBV6-1,TGTGCCAGCAGTGAAGCCGGGAACTATGGCTACACCTTC,CASSEAGNYGYTF
-,TRBJ1-2,-,13,TRBV12-3/TRBV12-4,TGTGCCAGCAGTTTAGGGGCAGGGCGAGGCTACACCTTC,CASSLGAGRGYTF
-,TRBJ2-3,-,14,TRBV5-6,TGTGCCAGCAGCTTGGGCAGCTTCACAGATACGCAGTATTTT,CASSLGSFTDTQYF
-,TRBJ1-2,-,13,TRBV28,TGTGCCAGCAGTCCGCCCCGACCCTATGGCTACACCTTC,CASSPPRPYGYTF
-,TRBJ1-6,-,13,TRBV7-8,TGTGCCAGCAGCCCGAACCGCAATTCACCCCCCCACTTT,CASSPNRNSPPHF
-,TRBJ1-1,-,15,TRBV5-1,TGCGCCAGCACCCCAGGTCCTGGACAGAACACTGAAGCTTTCTTT,CASTPGPGQNTEAFF
once,TRBJ1-6,-,15,TRBV6-6,TGTGCCAGCAGTAACTTTAGGGGGTATAATTCACCCCTCCACTTT,CASSNFRGYNSPLHF
-,TRBJ1-1,TRBD1,14,TRBV5-1,TGCGCCAGCAGCCCACAGGGGCCTGGCACTGAAGCTTTCTTT,CASSPQGPGTEAFF
-,TRBJ1-5,-,17,TRBV3-1/TRBV3-2,TGTGCCAGCAGCCAAGAAGCACAGCAGTTACGATGTCAGCCCCAGCATTTT,CASSQEAQQLRCQPQHF
-,TRBJ1-6,-,16,TRBV11-2,TGTGCCAGCAGCCCGTCGCCCTCAAGCTACAATTCACCCCTCCACTTT,CASSPSPSSYNSPLHF
-,TRBJ2-1,-,15,TRBV6-5,TGTGCCAGCAGTTGGGGCCTTGAGGCCAACAATGAGCAGTTCTTC,CASSWGLEANNEQFF
-,TRBJ2-7,-,13,TRBV2,TGTGCCAGCAGACCCGGGCCCTCCTACGAGCAGTACTTC,CASRPGPSYEQYF
-,TRBJ1-5,-,14,TRBV7-2,TGTGCCAGCAGCTTAGAGGGAGGCAATCAGCCCCAGCATTTT,CASSLEGGNQPQHF
-,TRBJ2-2,-,16,TRBV5-6,TGTGCCAGCAGCCCGGTCGACAGGCGGGACACCGGGGAGCTGTTTTTT,CASSPVDRRDTGELFF
-,TRBJ2-2,-,14,TRBV4-1,TGCGCCAGCAGCCAAGATACGACATCCGGGGAGCTGTTTTTT,CASSQDTTSGELFF
-,TRBJ1-2,-,15,TRBV6-6,TGTGCCAGCAGTTACGCTACAGGGAGGGCGAATGGCTACACCTTC,CASSYATGRANGYTF
-,TRBJ2-1,TRBD2,15,TRBV19,TGTGCCAGTAGCACGTTAGCGGGAGGGCCTAGTGAGCAGTTCTTC,CASSTLAGGPSEQFF
-,TRBJ2-2,-,15,TRBV5-6,TGTGCCAGCAGCTTGGACAGATTTAACACCGGGGAGCTGTTTTTT,CASSLDRFNTGELFF
-,TRBJ2-7,TRBD1,13,TRBV5-1,TGCGCCAGCAGCTGGGGACAGGACTACGAGCAGTACTTC,CASSWGQDYEQYF
-,TRBJ1-1,-,16,TRBV11-2,TGTGCCAGCAGCCAGGGATGGGGCACAGTGAACACTGAAGCTTTCTTT,CASSQGWGTVNTEAFF
-,TRBJ1-2,-,15,TRBV29-1,TGCAGCGTTGAAGATCCCGCAGGGAAAGGCTATGGCTACACCTTC,CSVEDPAGKGYGYTF
-,TRBJ1-1,-,12,TRBV11-2,TGTGCCAGCAGCTTAGCGGGAGCTGAAGCTTTCTTT,CASSLAGAEAFF
-,TRBJ2-3,-,12,TRBV29-1,TGCAGCGTTGATAAGTTATCAGATACGCAGTATTTT,CSVDKLSDTQYF
-,TRBJ1-4,-,15,TRBV5-1,TGCGCCAGCACCCTTGTTCCCTCAACTAATGAAAAACTGTTTTTT,CASTLVPSTNEKLFF
-,TRBJ2-3,TRBD2,20,TRBV6-2/TRBV6-3,TGTGCCAGCAGTCAGCGGACTAGCGGGACCCCAGATCGGGGCACAGATACGCAGTATTTT,CASSQRTSGTPDRGTDTQYF